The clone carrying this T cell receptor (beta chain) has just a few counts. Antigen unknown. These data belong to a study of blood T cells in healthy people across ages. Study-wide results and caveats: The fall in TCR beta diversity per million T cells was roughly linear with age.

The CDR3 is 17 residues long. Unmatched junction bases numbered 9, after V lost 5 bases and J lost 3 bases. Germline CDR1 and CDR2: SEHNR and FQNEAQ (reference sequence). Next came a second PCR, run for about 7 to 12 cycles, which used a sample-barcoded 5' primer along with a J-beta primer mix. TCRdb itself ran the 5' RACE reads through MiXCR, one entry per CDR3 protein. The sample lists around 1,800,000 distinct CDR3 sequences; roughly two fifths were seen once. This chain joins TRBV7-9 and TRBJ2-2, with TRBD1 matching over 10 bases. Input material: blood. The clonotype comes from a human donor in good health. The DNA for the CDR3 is TGTGCCAGCAGCACCTTTCTAGGACAGGGGGACACCGGGGAGCTGTTTTTT. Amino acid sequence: CASSTFLGQGDTGELFF.